A selection of T cell receptor beta chains follows, all from one sample in a study of glioma-infiltrating T cells. MiXCR, run by TCRdb on the multiplex PCR reads, gives a single entry per CDR3 protein. The sample contains 93,000 or so distinct CDR3 sequences, around 28% of which appear only once. The sample consisted of glioma tissue, nonneoplastic brain tissue, or PBMCs (not recorded which). The receptors derive from a human donor with low-grade glioma or glioblastoma, undergoing nonglioma brain surgery, or in good health (not recorded which). Each CDR3 is given with its conserved first and last residue. The D gene is left open where the match is weak. Size is stated for part of the rows, as once, few or many counts, or as a class when the clone is expanded.

-	TRBV7-3	TRBJ2-5	-	CASSPQTRPEAQYF	TGTGCCAGCAGCCCCCAGACTAGACCAGAGGCCCAGTACTTC
-	TRBV6-2/TRBV6-3	TRBJ2-1	many	CASRHAHGNEQFF	TGTGCCAGCAGGCACGCACATGGGAATGAGCAGTTCTTC
-	TRBV6-6	TRBJ2-2	-	CASSYLQAATGELFF	TGTGCCAGCAGTTACCTCCAGGCGGCCACCGGGGAGCTGTTTTTT
-	TRBV6-2/TRBV6-3	TRBJ2-3	many	CASSYSRVDTQYF	TGTGCCAGCAGTTACTCGAGAGTGGATACGCAGTATTTT
-	TRBV6-1	TRBJ2-5	many	CASTLTQPVETQYF	TGTGCCAGCACACTTACACAGCCCGTGGAGACCCAGTACTTC
-	TRBV5-4	TRBJ1-2	many	CASSLAGQGTAGGYTF	TGTGCCAGCAGCTTGGCCGGCCAGGGGACGGCGGGTGGCTACACCTTC
TRBD2	TRBV7-2	TRBJ2-1	once	CASSLTGGHTDTQFF	TGTGCCAGCAGCTTAACGGGGGGGCACACAGATACGCAGTTCTTC
TRBD1	TRBV3-1	TRBJ2-1	many	CASSQVRGPYNEQFF	TGTGCCAGCAGCCAAGTGAGGGGGCCGTACAATGAGCAGTTCTTC
-	TRBV4-2	TRBJ1-2	once	CASNERAILNYGYTF	TGTGCCAGCAACGAACGGGCAATTCTAAACTATGGCTACACCTTC
-	TRBV20-1	TRBJ2-7	many	CSARRDTDYEQYF	TGCAGTGCTCGCCGGGACACGGACTACGAGCAGTACTTC
-	TRBV29-1	TRBJ2-2	few	CSVVMNTGELFF	TGCAGCGTTGTAATGAACACCGGGGAGCTGTTTTTT
-	TRBV3-1	TRBJ1-2	-	CASSQEGRGYTF	TGTGCCAGCAGCCAAGAGGGGCGGGGCTACACCTTC
-	TRBV6-2/TRBV6-3	TRBJ1-1	-	CASIGRRAGNTEASF	TGTGCCAGCATCGGGAGAAGGGCTGGGAACACTGAAGCTTCCTTT
TRBD1	TRBV20-1	TRBJ1-5	many	CSATPGGYQPQHF	TGCAGTGCTACACCAGGGGGCTATCAGCCCCAGCATTTT
-	TRBV15	TRBJ2-2	many	CATSAARTGELFF	TGTGCCACCAGCGCGGCGCGGACCGGGGAGCTGTTTTTT
-	TRBV6-1	TRBJ1-2	many	CASSEAGFYGYTF	TGTGCCAGCAGTGAAGCAGGGTTCTATGGCTACACCTTC
TRBD1	TRBV19	TRBJ2-1	many	CASSLARGPALFF	TGTGCCAGTAGTCTAGCCAGGGGGCCTGCGTTGTTCTTC
TRBD1	TRBV5-4	TRBJ2-5	-	CASSEDRRGETQYF	TGTGCCAGCAGCGAGGACAGGAGAGGAGAGACCCAGTACTTC
-	TRBV7-2	TRBJ2-1	-	CASSSYGAGNEQFF	TGTGCCAGCAGCTCGTACGGGGCCGGGAATGAGCAGTTCTTC
-	TRBV9	TRBJ2-5	few	CASSVYGAETQYF	TGTGCCAGCAGCGTATACGGGGCAGAGACCCAGTACTTC
-	TRBV28	TRBJ1-5	once	CASSLVGDHPQHF	TGTGCCAGCAGTTTGGTCGGGGATCACCCCCAGCATTTT
-	TRBV6-6	TRBJ2-3	-	CASSNPQRADTQYF	TGTGCCAGCAGTAACCCACAGCGGGCAGATACGCAGTATTTT
TRBD2	TRBV11-2	TRBJ2-3	few	CASSLSSGRDTQYF	TGTGCCAGCAGCCTTTCTAGCGGGCGAGATACGCAGTATTTT
TRBD1	TRBV7-6	TRBJ2-5	many	CASTTWGRGRQETQYF	TGTGCCAGCACTACGTGGGGCAGGGGGCGCCAAGAGACCCAGTACTTC
-	TRBV20-1	TRBJ2-5	many	CSARVTSGEETQYF	TGCAGTGCTAGAGTAACCTCAGGGGAAGAGACCCAGTACTTC
-	TRBV7-9	TRBJ2-7	many	CASSLPFYEQYF	TGTGCCAGCAGCCTCCCCTTCTACGAGCAGTACTTC
-	TRBV11-1	TRBJ2-5	-	CASSRTSRRETQYF	TGTGCCAGCAGCCGGACCTCCCGCCGAGAGACCCAGTACTTC
-	TRBV3-1	TRBJ2-1	-	CASSQGVRRAYNEQFF	TGTGCCAGCAGCCAAGGGGTCAGGAGGGCATACAATGAGCAGTTCTTC
-	TRBV18	TRBJ2-4	-	CASSHRQNLAKNIQYF	TGTGCCAGCTCACACAGACAGAATCTAGCCAAAAACATTCAGTACTTC
-	TRBV12-3/TRBV12-4	TRBJ1-1	many	CASSPDTGLAFF	TGTGCCAGCAGTCCCGACACAGGGTTAGCTTTCTTT
-	TRBV12-3/TRBV12-4	TRBJ1-1	many	CASSRRVDRNTEAFF	TGTGCCAGCAGTCGCAGGGTCGACCGAAACACTGAAGCTTTCTTT
TRBD2	TRBV20-1	TRBJ2-7	few	CSAPDGGGGWEQYF	TGCAGTGCCCCCGATGGCGGGGGGGGGTGGGAGCAGTACTTC
-	TRBV7-2	TRBJ1-6	many	CASSFRELIRNSPLHF	TGTGCCAGCAGCTTCCGGGAACTCATACGTAATTCACCCCTCCACTTT
-	TRBV20-1	TRBJ1-2	many	CSTPRRGSYTF	TGCAGTACTCCCCGGCGTGGTAGCTACACCTTC